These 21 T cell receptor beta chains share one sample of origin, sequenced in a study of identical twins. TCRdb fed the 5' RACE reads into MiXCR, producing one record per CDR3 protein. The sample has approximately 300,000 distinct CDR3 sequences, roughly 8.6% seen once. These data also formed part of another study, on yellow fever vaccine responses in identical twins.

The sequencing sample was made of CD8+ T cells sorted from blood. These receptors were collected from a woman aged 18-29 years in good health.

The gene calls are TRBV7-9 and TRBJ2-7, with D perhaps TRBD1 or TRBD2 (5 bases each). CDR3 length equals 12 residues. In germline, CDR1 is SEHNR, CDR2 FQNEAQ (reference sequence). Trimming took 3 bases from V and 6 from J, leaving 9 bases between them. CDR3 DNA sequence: TGTGCCAGCAGCTTGGGGGTTTTCGAGCAGTACTTC. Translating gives CASSLGVFEQYF.

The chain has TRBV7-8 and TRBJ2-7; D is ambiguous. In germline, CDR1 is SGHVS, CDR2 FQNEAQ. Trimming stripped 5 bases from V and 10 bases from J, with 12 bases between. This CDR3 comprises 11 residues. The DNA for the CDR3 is TGTGCCAGCAGCACGGGTCCTTATCAGTACTTC. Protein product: CASSTGPYQYF.

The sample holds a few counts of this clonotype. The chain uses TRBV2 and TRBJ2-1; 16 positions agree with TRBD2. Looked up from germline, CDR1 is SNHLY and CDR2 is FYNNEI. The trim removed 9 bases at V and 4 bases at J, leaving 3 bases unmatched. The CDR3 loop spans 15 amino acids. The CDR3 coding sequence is TGTGCCAGGGGACTAGCGGGAGGGGTGTACAATGAGCAGTTCTTC. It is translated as CARGLAGGVYNEQFF.

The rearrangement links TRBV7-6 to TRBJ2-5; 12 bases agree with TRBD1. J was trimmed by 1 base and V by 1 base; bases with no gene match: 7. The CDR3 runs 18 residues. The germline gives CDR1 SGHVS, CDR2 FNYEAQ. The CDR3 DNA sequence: TGTGCCAGCAGCTTAGTTGCCGGGACAGGGGGCTTCCAAGAGACCCAGTACTTC. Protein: CASSLVAGTGGFQETQYF.

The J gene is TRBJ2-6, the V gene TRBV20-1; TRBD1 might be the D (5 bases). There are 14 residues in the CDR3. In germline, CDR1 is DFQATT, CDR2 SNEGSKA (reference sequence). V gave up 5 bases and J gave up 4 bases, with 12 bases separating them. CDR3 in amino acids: CSAARVAGANVLTF. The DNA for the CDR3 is TGCAGTGCTGCCAGGGTAGCCGGGGCCAACGTCCTGACTTTC.

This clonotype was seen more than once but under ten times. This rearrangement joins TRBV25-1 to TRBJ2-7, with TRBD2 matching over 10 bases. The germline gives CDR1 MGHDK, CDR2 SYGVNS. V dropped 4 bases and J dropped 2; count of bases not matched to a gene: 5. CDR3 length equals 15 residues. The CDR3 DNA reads TGTGCCAGCAGTGGCGAGCGGGAGGGGCCCTACGAGCAGTACTTC. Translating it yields CASSGEREGPYEQYF.

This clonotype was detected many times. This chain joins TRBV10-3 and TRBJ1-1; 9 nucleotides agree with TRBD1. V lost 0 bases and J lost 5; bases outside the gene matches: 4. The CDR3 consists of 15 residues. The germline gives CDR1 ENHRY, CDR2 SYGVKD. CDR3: CAISESGTGRTEAFF. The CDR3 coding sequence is TGTGCCATCAGTGAGTCGGGGACAGGGAGAACTGAAGCTTTCTTT.

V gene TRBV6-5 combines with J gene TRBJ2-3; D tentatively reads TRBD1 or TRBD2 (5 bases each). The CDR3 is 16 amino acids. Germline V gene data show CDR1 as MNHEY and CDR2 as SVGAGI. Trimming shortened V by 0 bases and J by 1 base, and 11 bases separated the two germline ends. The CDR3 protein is CASSYSGAAGTDTQYF. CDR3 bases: TGTGCCAGCAGTTACTCCGGGGCAGCGGGCACAGATACGCAGTATTTT.

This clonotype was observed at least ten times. For the CDR3, the DNA is TGTGCCAGCAGCGTTAGCGGATTCACAGATACGCAGTATTTT. It specifies CASSVSGFTDTQYF. This chain joins TRBV9 and TRBJ2-3; possibly TRBD2 for D (6 bases). Trimming removed 2 bases at V and 2 bases at J, with 9 bases between. The CDR3 has 14 residues. Germline CDR1 SGDLS, CDR2 YYNGEE. Full variable domain (outside the CDR3, taken from reference TRBV9 and TRBJ2-3): DSGVTQTPKHLITATGQRVTLRCSPRSGDLSVYWYQQSLDQGLQFLIQYYNGEERAKGNILERFSAQQFPDLHSELNLSSLELGDSALYFCASSVSGFTDTQYFGPGTRLTVL.

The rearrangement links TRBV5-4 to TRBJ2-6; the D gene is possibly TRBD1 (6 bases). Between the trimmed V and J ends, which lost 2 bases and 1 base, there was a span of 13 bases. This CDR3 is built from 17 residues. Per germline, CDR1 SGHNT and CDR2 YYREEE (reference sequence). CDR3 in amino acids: CASSLGDTISGANVLTF. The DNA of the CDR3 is TGTGCCAGCAGCTTAGGGGACACTATATCTGGGGCCAACGTCCTGACTTTC.

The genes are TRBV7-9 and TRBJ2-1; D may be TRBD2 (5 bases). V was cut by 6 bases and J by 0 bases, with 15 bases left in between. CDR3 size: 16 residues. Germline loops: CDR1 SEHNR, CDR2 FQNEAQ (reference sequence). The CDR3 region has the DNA TGTGCCAGCAGACTACTAGAGTTCAGCTCCTACAATGAGCAGTTCTTC. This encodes CASRLLEFSSYNEQFF.

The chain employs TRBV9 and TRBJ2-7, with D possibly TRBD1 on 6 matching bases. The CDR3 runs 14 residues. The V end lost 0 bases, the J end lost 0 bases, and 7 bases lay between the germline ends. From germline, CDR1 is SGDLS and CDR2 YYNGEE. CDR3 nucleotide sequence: TGTGCCAGCAGCGTAGGGGACAACTCCTACGAGCAGTACTTC. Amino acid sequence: CASSVGDNSYEQYF.

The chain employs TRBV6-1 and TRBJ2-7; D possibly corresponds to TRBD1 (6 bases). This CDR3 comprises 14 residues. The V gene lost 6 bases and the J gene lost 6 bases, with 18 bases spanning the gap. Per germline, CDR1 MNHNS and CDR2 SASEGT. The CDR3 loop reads CASRDPGHLLEQYF. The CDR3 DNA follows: TGTGCCAGCAGAGATCCGGGACACCTTCTCGAGCAGTACTTC.

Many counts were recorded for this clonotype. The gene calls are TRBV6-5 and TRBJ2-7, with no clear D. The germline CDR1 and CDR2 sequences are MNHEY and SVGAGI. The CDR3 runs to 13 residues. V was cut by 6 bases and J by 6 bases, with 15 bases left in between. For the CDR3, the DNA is TGTGCCAGCAGAGTCGAGTACATAGGCGAGCAGTACTTC. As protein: CASRVEYIGEQYF.

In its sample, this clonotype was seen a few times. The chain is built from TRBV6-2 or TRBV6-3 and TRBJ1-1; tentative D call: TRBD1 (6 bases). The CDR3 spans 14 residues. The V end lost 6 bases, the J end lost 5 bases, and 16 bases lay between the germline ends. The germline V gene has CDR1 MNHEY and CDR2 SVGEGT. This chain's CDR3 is CASSAGGGWTEAFF. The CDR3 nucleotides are TGTGCCAGCAGCGCCGGAGGGGGTTGGACTGAAGCTTTCTTT.

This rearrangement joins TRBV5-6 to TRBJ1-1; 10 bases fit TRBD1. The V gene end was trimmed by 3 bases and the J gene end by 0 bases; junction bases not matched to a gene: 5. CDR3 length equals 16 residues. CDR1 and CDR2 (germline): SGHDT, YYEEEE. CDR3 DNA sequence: TGTGCCAGCAGCTCGGACAGGGGGGGTGTGAACACTGAAGCTTTCTTT. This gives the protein CASSSDRGGVNTEAFF.

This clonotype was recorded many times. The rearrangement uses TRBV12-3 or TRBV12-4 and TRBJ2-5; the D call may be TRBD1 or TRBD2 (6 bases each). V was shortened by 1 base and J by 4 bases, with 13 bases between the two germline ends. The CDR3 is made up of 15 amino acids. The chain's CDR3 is CASSLGLEGGETQYF. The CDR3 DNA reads TGTGCCAGCAGTTTAGGACTAGAGGGGGGAGAGACCCAGTACTTC.

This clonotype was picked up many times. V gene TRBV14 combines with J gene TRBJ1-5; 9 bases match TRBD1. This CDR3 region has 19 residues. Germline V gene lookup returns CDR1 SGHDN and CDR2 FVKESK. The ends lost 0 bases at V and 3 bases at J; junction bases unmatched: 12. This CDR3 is CASSQEMTGGGLYNQPQHF. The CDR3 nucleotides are TGTGCCAGCAGCCAAGAAATGACAGGGGGAGGTTTATACAATCAGCCCCAGCATTTT.

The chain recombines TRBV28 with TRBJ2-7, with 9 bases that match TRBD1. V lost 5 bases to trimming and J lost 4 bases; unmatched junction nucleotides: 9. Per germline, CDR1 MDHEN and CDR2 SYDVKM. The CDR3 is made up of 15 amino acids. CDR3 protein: CASSNTGTGLYEQYF. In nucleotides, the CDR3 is TGTGCCAGCAGTAACACCGGGACAGGGTTATACGAGCAGTACTTC.

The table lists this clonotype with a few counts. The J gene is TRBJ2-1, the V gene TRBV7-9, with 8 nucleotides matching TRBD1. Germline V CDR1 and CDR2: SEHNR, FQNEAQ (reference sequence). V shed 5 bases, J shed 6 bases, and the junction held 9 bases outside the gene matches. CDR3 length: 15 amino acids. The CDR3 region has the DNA TGTGCCAGCAGCGCCCGGACAGGGTCTAGCAATGAGCAGTTCTTC. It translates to CASSARTGSSNEQFF.

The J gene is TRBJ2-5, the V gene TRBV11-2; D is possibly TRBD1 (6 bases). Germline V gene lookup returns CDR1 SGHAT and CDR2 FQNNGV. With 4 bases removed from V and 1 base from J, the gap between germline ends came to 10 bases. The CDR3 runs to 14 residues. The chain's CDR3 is CASSSRQVQETQYF. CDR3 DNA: TGTGCCAGCAGCTCCCGACAGGTCCAAGAGACCCAGTACTTC.